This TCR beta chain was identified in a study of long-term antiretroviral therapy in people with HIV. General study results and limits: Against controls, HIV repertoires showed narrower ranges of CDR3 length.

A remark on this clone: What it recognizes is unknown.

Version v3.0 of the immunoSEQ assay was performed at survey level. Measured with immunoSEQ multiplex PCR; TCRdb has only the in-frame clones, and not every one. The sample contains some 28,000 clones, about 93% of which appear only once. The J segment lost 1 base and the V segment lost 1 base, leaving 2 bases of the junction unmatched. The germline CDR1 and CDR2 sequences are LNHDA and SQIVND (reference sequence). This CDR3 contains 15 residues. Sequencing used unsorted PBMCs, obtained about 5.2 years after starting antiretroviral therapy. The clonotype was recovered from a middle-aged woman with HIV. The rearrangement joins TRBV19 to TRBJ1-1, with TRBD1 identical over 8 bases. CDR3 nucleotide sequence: TGTGCCAGTAGTATAGGAACAGGGGGGAACACTGAAGCTTTCTTT. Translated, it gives CASSIGTGGNTEAFF. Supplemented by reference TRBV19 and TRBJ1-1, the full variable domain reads DGGITQSPKYLFRKEGQNVTLSCEQNLNHDAMYWYRQDPGQGLRLIYYSQIVNDFQKGDIAEGYSVSREKKESFPLTVTSAQKNPTAFYLCASSIGTGGNTEAFFGQGTRLTVV.